A single sample gave rise to the 22 T cell receptor beta chains below, sequenced in a study of control samples from healthy donors and cancer patients. Data came from immunoSEQ multiplex PCR; TCRdb stores just in-frame clones and leaves some out. The sample lists 75,000 to 100,000 clones, roughly four fifths occurring once. What was sequenced was blood. The source is a man aged 55 to 70 in good health.

This clone was found a few times. The V call is TRBV19, the J call TRBJ2-3; 9 bases line up with TRBD1. CDR1 is LNHDA and CDR2 is SQIVND in the germline V gene (reference sequence). Losses at the gene ends were 5 bases for V and 3 bases for J; bases not matched to a gene: 9. The CDR3 runs to 16 residues. The CDR3 DNA reads TGTGCCAGTAGTGGCACCCCGGGACAGGGAACAGATACGCAGTATTTT. Translation: CASSGTPGQGTDTQYF.

The chain links TRBV30 to TRBJ1-2; tentative D call: TRBD1 (5 bases). The CDR3 totals 11 residues. Trimming removed 5 bases from V and 7 bases from J, with 11 bases in between. Germline V gene lookup returns CDR1 GTSNPN and CDR2 SVGIG (reference sequence). CDR3 in DNA: TGTGCCTGGCAAACGACAGCTGGCTACACCTTC. Its translation is CAWQTTAGYTF.

The chain uses TRBV5-1 and TRBJ1-6, with a tentative D call TRBD1 (5 bases). The CDR3 runs to 14 residues. V lost 2 bases, J lost 5 bases, and 8 bases lay in between. Germline CDR1 is SGHRS and CDR2 is YFSETQ. CDR3 sequence (DNA): TGCGCCAGCAGCTTAAAAGGGGATAATTCACCCCTCCACTTT. Its translation is CASSLKGDNSPLHF.

The rearrangement uses TRBV30 and TRBJ1-5; weak D call: TRBD1 (5 bases). The V end lost 1 base, the J end lost 2 bases, and 12 bases lay between the germline ends. Per germline, CDR1 GTSNPN and CDR2 SVGIG (reference sequence). This CDR3 has 15 amino acids. The CDR3 region is CAWSGDRGGNQPQHF. In DNA, the CDR3 is TGTGCCTGGAGTGGGGACCGAGGTGGCAATCAGCCCCAGCATTTT.

The chain links TRBV3-1 (or the pseudogene TRBV3-2) to TRBJ1-4; a possible D gene is TRBD1 (5 bases). V was cut by 2 bases and J by 3 bases, with 13 bases left in between. The CDR3 has 16 residues. Germline CDR1 reads LGHDT; CDR2 reads YNNKEL (reference sequence). Here the CDR3 reads CASSQFRDRANEKLFF. CDR3 DNA: TGTGCCAGCAGCCAATTCAGGGATCGGGCTAATGAAAAACTGTTTTTT.

This clone is a singleton in its sample. This chain links TRBV18 with TRBJ1-1; 8 bases are a match to TRBD1. The CDR3 runs to 14 residues. After removal of 3 bases from V and 3 bases from J, the junction contained 3 bases not matched to a gene. Germline V CDR1 and CDR2: KGHSH, LQKENI. Here the CDR3 DNA reads TGTGCCAGCTCACCCCAGGGGGCGGACACTGAAGCTTTCTTT. Encoded protein: CASSPQGADTEAFF.

This chain links TRBV4-2 with TRBJ2-1; 7 nucleotides align to TRBD2. In germline, CDR1 is LGHNA, CDR2 YNFKEQ. The CDR3 has 17 residues. J gave up 4 bases and V 4 bases, and 13 bases lay outside the gene matches. The CDR3 sequence is CASSLRNRSSGYNEQFF. CDR3 bases: TGTGCCAGCAGCCTTCGTAACCGGTCTAGCGGTTACAATGAGCAGTTCTTC.

This clone was observed a few times. The genes are TRBV12-3 or TRBV12-4 and TRBJ1-5, with D perhaps matching TRBD1 (6 bases). There are 13 residues in the CDR3. V shed 7 bases and J shed 7 bases, with 14 bases lying between them. DNA of the CDR3: TGTGCCAGCACGGAGGGGGTAGTACAGCCCCAGCATTTT. This encodes CASTEGVVQPQHF.

The chain is built from TRBV7-9 and TRBJ2-5, with D possibly matching TRBD2 (7 bases). The CDR3 runs 15 residues. Per germline, CDR1 SEHNR and CDR2 FQNEAQ (reference sequence). Trimming took off 2 bases at V and 5 bases at J, with 15 bases between the two ends. The CDR3 sequence: CASSLLPGGGETQYF. CDR3 in DNA: TGTGCCAGCAGCTTACTGCCGGGGGGCGGGGAGACCCAGTACTTC.

The J gene is TRBJ2-1, the V gene TRBV27, with a weak D call TRBD2 (6 bases). In germline, CDR1 is MNHEY, CDR2 SMNVEV (reference sequence). With 6 bases removed from V and 6 bases from J, the gap between germline ends came to 18 bases. The CDR3 runs to 15 residues. The CDR3 sequence is CASRSSGRGGNEQFF. The DNA of the CDR3 is TGTGCCAGCAGAAGTAGCGGACGTGGGGGCAATGAGCAGTTCTTC.

V usage is TRBV19 and J usage is TRBJ2-1; 12 bases map to TRBD2. CDR1 is LNHDA and CDR2 is SQIVND in the germline V gene (reference sequence). The CDR3 is 15 residues long. V dropped 6 bases and J dropped 9; count of bases not matched to a gene: 9. The CDR3 nucleotides are TGTGCCAGTAGCCCTGGACTAGCGGGAATCACTGAGCAGTTCTTC. The encoded protein is CASSPGLAGITEQFF.

This clone was seen only once. The V gene is TRBV6-1, the J gene TRBJ1-1; no clear D. CDR1 and CDR2 (germline): MNHNS, SASEGT. Trimming left V 1 base short and J 7 bases short, with 13 bases between. The CDR3 sequence is 14 residues long. The chain's CDR3 is CASSEDARSYEAFF. The CDR3, as DNA: TGTGCCAGCAGTGAAGACGCCAGGTCCTATGAAGCTTTCTTT.

This sequence joins TRBV29-1 and TRBJ2-2; D not resolved. Germline CDR1 reads SQVTM; CDR2 reads ANQGSEA. The V end lost 1 base, the J end lost 6 bases, and 6 bases lay between the germline ends. The CDR3 covers 12 residues. The DNA of the CDR3 is TGCAGCGTTGAAGGGGTGGCCGGGGAGCTGTTTTTT. Residues: CSVEGVAGELFF.

This sequence joins TRBV6-5 and TRBJ2-7; unclear D gene. Trimming took 10 bases from V and 3 from J, leaving 16 bases between them. The CDR3 length is 13 residues. Germline CDR1 and CDR2: MNHEY and SVGAGI. CDR3 coding DNA: TGTGCCACCCGGCTCCGGTTCAACTACGAGCAGTACTTC. Translating gives CATRLRFNYEQYF.

The chain carries TRBV30 and TRBJ2-7; D gene ambiguous. Trimming stripped 0 bases from V and 4 bases from J, with 10 bases between. The germline gives CDR1 GTSNPN, CDR2 SVGIG (reference sequence). The CDR3 contains 13 residues. CDR3 DNA sequence: TGTGCCTGGAGTGTAACCCTTTCTTACGAGCAGTACTTC. Residues: CAWSVTLSYEQYF.

A remark on this clone: The same CDR3 also results from other DNA sequences found in this sample. The chain uses TRBV3-1 (or the pseudogene TRBV3-2) and TRBJ2-3; D possibly uses TRBD1 or TRBD2 (6 bases each). The length of the CDR3 is 15 residues. The V end was cut by 1 base, the J end by 2 bases, with 10 bases between. From germline, CDR1 is LGHDT and CDR2 YNNKEL (reference sequence). CDR3 sequence reads: CASSQAGANTDTQYF. Written as DNA, the CDR3 is TGTGCCAGCAGCCAAGCGGGGGCTAACACAGATACGCAGTATTTT.

The table lists this clone with a few counts. The DNA for the CDR3 is TGTGCCAGCAGCTTGGTAGGGGGCCGTGAGACCCAGTACTTC. Residues: CASSLVGGRETQYF. The rearrangement links TRBV7-9 to TRBJ2-5, with 7 bases lining up with TRBD1. The CDR3 has 14 amino acids. J gave up 5 bases and V 3 bases, and 6 bases lay outside the gene matches. Looked up from germline, CDR1 is SEHNR and CDR2 is FQNEAQ (reference sequence).

This clone was picked up a small number of times. The chain is built from TRBV7-8 and TRBJ2-5; 10 positions agree with TRBD1. The length of the CDR3 is 13 residues. V lost 8 bases and J lost 5; bases outside the gene matches: 5. Germline lookup yields CDR1 SGHVS and CDR2 FQNEAQ. In DNA, the CDR3 is TGTGCCAGCGGCTGGGGACAGGGGGAGACCCAGTACTTC. It specifies CASGWGQGETQYF.

This clone was picked up one time. This sequence joins TRBV9 and TRBJ1-3, with 10 nucleotides matching TRBD1. The CDR3 has 15 amino acids. After removal of 3 bases from V and 3 bases from J, the junction contained 3 bases not matched to a gene. The germline CDR1 and CDR2 sequences are SGDLS and YYNGEE. CDR3 nucleotide sequence: TGTGCCAGCAGCGAGGGGACAGGGGTTGGAAACACCATATATTTT. Translation: CASSEGTGVGNTIYF.

As regards this clone: One junction end disagrees with the germline gene, perhaps due to a read error. The CDR3: CASSPSSLGYGGYIF. The CDR3, as DNA: TGTGCCAGCAGTCCCTCCTCTTTGGGATACGGTGGCTACATCTTC. The chain combines TRBV28 with TRBJ1-2; D gene unclear. The CDR3 consists of 15 residues. Germline lookup yields CDR1 MDHEN and CDR2 SYDVKM.

This chain joins TRBV9 and TRBJ2-5; the match to TRBD2 covers 8 bases. The CDR3 loop spans 23 amino acids. Germline CDR1 is SGDLS and CDR2 is YYNGEE. V dropped 1 base and J dropped 2; count of bases not matched to a gene: 28. The DNA for the CDR3 is TGTGCCAGCAGCGTACGGCCGCCGGGGGGGGGACTCAACCTCCGGGCGCAACAAGAGACCCAGTACTTC. Its translation is CASSVRPPGGGLNLRAQQETQYF.

J is TRBJ2-7 and V is TRBV18; 9 positions match TRBD1. The junction had 4 bases not matched to a gene; V was cut back by 1 base and J by 6 bases. CDR3 length equals 14 residues. Germline-derived CDR1 and CDR2 are KGHSH and LQKENI. The CDR3, as DNA: TGTGCCAGCTCACCACGGGACAGGGCTCGCGAGCAGTACTTC. It is translated as CASSPRDRAREQYF.